A single sample gave rise to the 30 T cell receptor beta chains below, sequenced in a study of regulatory T cells in long-lasting Graves disease. Time point of the sample: newly diagnosed GD, antithyroid drugs for less than 3 months. PBMC RNA served as the TCR library source. Construction of TCR beta libraries relied on iRepertoire HTBI primers and on Arm-PCR targeting CDR3 regions. A single record per CDR3 protein comes from TCRdb applying MiXCR to the multiplex PCR reads. The table includes under 300,000 distinct CDR3 sequences, 15% to 20% detected once. These same records also appear under a second study, on T cells in Graves' hyperthyroidism and ophthalmopathy.

The sequencing used peripheral blood mononuclear cells (PBMCs), collected at new diagnosis, from a patient treated with antithyroid drugs. All receptors come from a woman in her 30s with Graves disease.

The chain recombines TRBV20-1 with TRBJ2-1, with 9 bases fitting TRBD1. CDR3 size: 13 residues. The junction had 6 bases not matched to a gene; V was cut back by 3 bases and J by 9 bases. The germline gives CDR1 DFQATT, CDR2 SNEGSKA (reference sequence). CDR3 nucleotides: TGCAGTGCTAGCACACAGGGGGCCAGTGAGCAGTTCTTC. It encodes CSASTQGASEQFF.

To note about this clonotype: A far larger clone is just one base off, so this is likely a read error. The chain employs TRBV5-4 and TRBJ2-7; D perhaps matches TRBD2 (5 bases). V was shortened by 4 bases and J by 3 bases, with 14 bases between the two germline ends. Germline values: CDR1 SGHNT, CDR2 YYREEE (reference sequence). CDR3 length equals 14 residues. The CDR3 DNA sequence: TGTGCCAGCAGCGGCGACGGGAACTTCTACGAGCAGTACTTC. Amino acid sequence: CASSGDGNFYEQYF.

This clonotype was counted ten times or more. The chain joins TRBV5-1 to TRBJ2-7; 10 nucleotides line up with TRBD1. The CDR3 loop spans 19 amino acids. From germline, CDR1 is SGHRS and CDR2 YFSETQ. Trimming removed 3 bases from V and 2 bases from J; junction bases left unmatched: 17. CDR3: CASSYNTGTGDSVTYEQYF. The DNA of the CDR3 is TGCGCCAGCAGCTATAATACCGGGACAGGGGATAGTGTGACCTACGAGCAGTACTTC.

This clonotype was recorded many times. The V and J genes are TRBV20-1 and TRBJ2-1, with 12 bases identical to TRBD1. CDR1 is DFQATT, CDR2 SNEGSKA, per germline (reference sequence). The trim removed 3 bases at V and 6 bases at J, leaving 6 bases unmatched. The CDR3 covers 15 residues. CDR3 in amino acids: CSASSGQGAGNEQFF. In nucleotides, the CDR3 is TGCAGTGCTAGTTCGGGACAGGGGGCAGGCAATGAGCAGTTCTTC.

Points on this clonotype: Likely a read error: the CDR3 ends without its conserved phenylalanine or tryptophan. The chain recombines TRBV5-6 with TRBJ1-1; weak D call: TRBD1 (5 bases). Germline V gene sequence: CDR1 SGHDT, CDR2 YYEEEE. V gave up 7 bases and J gave up 2 bases, with 15 bases separating them. The length of the CDR3 is 14 residues. The CDR3 bases are TGTGCCAGCGGCTCCCGGGACCTAAACACTGAAGCTTTCCTT. Translation: CASGSRDLNTEAFL.

This clonotype was observed at least ten times. This chain connects TRBV20-1 to TRBJ2-5, with 7 bases identical to TRBD2. The CDR3 length is 14 residues. Losses at the gene ends were 1 base for V and 5 bases for J; bases not matched to a gene: 7. Germline V gene data show CDR1 as DFQATT and CDR2 as SNEGSKA (reference sequence). The CDR3 nucleotides read TGCAGTGCTAGAGCTCGGGGGGACGGGGAGACCCAGTACTTC. This sequence encodes CSARARGDGETQYF.

This clonotype was picked up many times. The junction differs from germline at one of its ends, possibly a read error. Here the CDR3 reads CAISHWAGTGELFF. The CDR3 region has the DNA TGTGCCATCAGCCACTGGGCAGGGACCGGGGAGCTGTTTTTT. The chain is built from TRBV14 and TRBJ2-2; TRBD1 might be the D (5 bases). Germline CDR1 SGHDN, CDR2 FVKESK. CDR3 length: 14 amino acids.

V gene TRBV6-1 combines with J gene TRBJ2-5; D is undetermined. Germline V lookup: CDR1 MNHNS, CDR2 SASEGT. The germline V and J ends were trimmed by 5 bases and 2 bases, with 9 bases remaining between them. The CDR3 has 13 residues. For the CDR3, the DNA is TGTGCCAGCAGTCTACATAGACAAGAGACCCAGTACTTC. Protein: CASSLHRQETQYF.

Only a few counts were recorded for this clonotype. Here the CDR3 omits its conserved ending phenylalanine or tryptophan, so a read error is the likely source. The chain is built from TRBV6-2 or TRBV6-3 and TRBJ2-1; tentatively, D is TRBD1 (6 bases). The DNA end is a closer match to TRBJ2-5, so the J assignment may be wrong. This CDR3 is 14 amino acids long. Germline V gene sequence: CDR1 MNHEY, CDR2 SVGEGT. The CDR3 DNA reads as TGTGCCAGCAGTTTGTGGCAGGGGTGGGAGACCCAGTACCTC. Its translation is CASSLWQGWETQYL.

This clonotype was recorded many times. The chain is built from TRBV7-2 and TRBJ1-2; D unresolved. V lost 3 bases, J lost 0 bases, and 5 bases lay in between. The CDR3 contains 13 residues. The V gene's germline CDR1 is SGHTA and CDR2 FQGNSA. The CDR3 DNA reads TGTGCCAGCAGCTTGCCTTCTAACTATGGCTACACCTTC. This codes for CASSLPSNYGYTF.

The chain couples TRBV20-1 to TRBJ2-1; 8 bases line up with TRBD1. V lost 0 bases to trimming and J lost 6 bases; unmatched junction nucleotides: 7. The germline V gene has CDR1 DFQATT and CDR2 SNEGSKA (reference sequence). The CDR3 is made up of 15 amino acids. The CDR3 DNA reads TGCAGTGCTAGAGAGACAGGGGTTTCGGCCAATGAGCAGTTCTTC. Amino acid sequence: CSARETGVSANEQFF.

This clonotype has ten or more counts. The chain's CDR3 is CSASVAGPLSEQYF. In DNA form, the CDR3 reads TGCAGTGCTAGCGTCGCAGGACCCCTAAGCGAGCAGTACTTC. The chain links TRBV20-1 to TRBJ2-7; D ambiguous. Germline CDR1 reads DFQATT; CDR2 reads SNEGSKA (reference sequence). The CDR3 length is 14 residues. Trimming cost V 3 bases and J 6 bases, with 18 bases left between them.

About this clonotype itself: A far larger clone is off by one base, so a read error is likely. The rearrangement joins TRBV20-1 to TRBJ2-1; TRBD2 matches 12 bases. Germline CDR1 and CDR2: DFQATT and SNEGSKA (reference sequence). The V and J ends lost 5 bases and 8 bases, in that order; junction bases with no gene match: 10. CDR3 length: 15 residues. In DNA, the CDR3 is TGCAGTGCTGGAGTGGGTGGGACTAGCGGGCATGAGCAGTTCTTC. Its translation: CSAGVGGTSGHEQFF.

About this clonotype itself: A read error may explain this, as a much larger clone is one base away. V and J are TRBV6-2 or TRBV6-3 and TRBJ2-3; D may be TRBD1 (6 bases). CDR3 length equals 14 residues. V was clipped by 2 bases and J by 6 bases, with 12 bases between them. Per germline, CDR1 MNHEY and CDR2 SVGEGT. The CDR3 loop is CASSYLRDNDTQYF. For the CDR3, the DNA is TGTGCCAGCAGTTACCTACGGGACAATGATACGCAGTATTTT.

The J gene is TRBJ2-3, the V gene TRBV7-2; possibly TRBD2 for D (6 bases). The germline V gene encodes CDR1 SGHTA and CDR2 FQGNSA. This CDR3 spans 16 amino acids. Trimming shortened V by 1 base and J by 3 bases, and 14 bases separated the two germline ends. The CDR3 DNA is TGTGCCAGCAGCTTAGGCGGGACGCCGGAGACAGATACGCAGTATTTT. Residues: CASSLGGTPETDTQYF.

This clonotype was observed many times. The chain is built from TRBV11-2 and TRBJ2-1; 7 nucleotides line up with TRBD2. The germline CDR1 and CDR2 sequences are SGHAT and FQNNGV. The V and J ends lost 1 base and 5 bases, in that order; junction bases with no gene match: 2. The CDR3 spans 14 residues. In DNA, the CDR3 is TGTGCCAGCAGCTTAGCTAGCGGCAACAATGAGCAGTTCTTC. It translates to CASSLASGNNEQFF.

This clonotype was recorded many times. The chain uses TRBV7-2 and TRBJ1-6, with no clear D. Germline CDR1 reads SGHTA; CDR2 reads FQGNSA. The V end lost 8 bases, the J end lost 7 bases, and 18 bases lay between the germline ends. CDR3 length equals 15 residues. This chain's CDR3 is CASCPVVSQNSPLHF. The DNA of the CDR3 is TGTGCCAGCTGCCCCGTGGTGAGTCAGAATTCACCCCTCCACTTT.

This clonotype occurred many times. The chain carries TRBV7-9 and TRBJ2-5; either TRBD1 or TRBD2 may supply D (5 bases each). The ends were cut back, 5 bases at V and 3 bases at J, with 13 bases in the middle. This CDR3 is built from 14 residues. Germline CDR1 and CDR2: SEHNR and FQNEAQ (reference sequence). The CDR3 DNA follows: TGTGCCAGCAGCCGCAGAGGGGAAGAAGAGACCCAGTACTTC. It codes for CASSRRGEEETQYF.

This clonotype was detected ten times or more. The chain carries TRBV5-1 and TRBJ2-3; possibly TRBD2 for D (5 bases). Trimming removed 4 bases from V and 2 bases from J, with 11 bases in between. CDR3 length: 14 residues. Germline lookup yields CDR1 SGHRS and CDR2 YFSETQ. The DNA of the CDR3 is TGCGCCAGCAGCCCTAGGAGGCCCACAGATACGCAGTATTTT. It encodes CASSPRRPTDTQYF. Using reference TRBV5-1 and TRBJ2-3 for the parts outside the CDR3, the full variable domain is KAGVTQTPRYLIKTRGQQVTLSCSPISGHRSVSWYQQTPGQGLQFLFEYFSETQRNKGNFPGRFSGRQFSNSRSEMNVSTLELGDSALYLCASSPRRPTDTQYFGPGTRLTVL.

In its sample, this clonotype was seen a few times. The chain links TRBV14 to TRBJ1-1; no definite D call. Germline CDR1 reads SGHDN; CDR2 reads FVKESK. The V end lost 0 bases, the J end lost 7 bases, and 3 bases lay between the germline ends. CDR3 size: 11 residues. The DNA for the CDR3 is TGTGCCAGCAGCCAAGATGGTGAAGCTTTCTTT. It encodes CASSQDGEAFF.

The chain is built from TRBV20-1 and TRBJ2-5; 11 bases line up with TRBD1. V shed 1 base and J 4 bases; nucleotides not matched to a gene: 5. CDR1 DFQATT and CDR2 SNEGSKA come from the germline V gene (reference sequence). The CDR3 length is 15 residues. The CDR3 protein is CSARGGTGGGETQYF. The CDR3 DNA sequence: TGCAGTGCTAGAGGGGGGACAGGGGGAGGAGAGACCCAGTACTTC.

This clonotype was observed at least ten times. The V gene is TRBV7-9, the J gene TRBJ1-4; no clear D. CDR1 is SEHNR and CDR2 is FQNEAQ in the germline V gene (reference sequence). V lost 1 base to trimming and J lost 5 bases, with 20 bases between them. The CDR3 has 18 amino acids. CDR3 nucleotides: TGTGCCAGCAGCTTAGTTCGTAGTCTAGACCCAAGAAATGAAAAACTGTTTTTT. Translating gives CASSLVRSLDPRNEKLFF.

At least ten counts were recorded for this clonotype. This chain joins TRBV2 and TRBJ1-2; D unclear. Trimming pared 7 bases from V and 1 base from J, leaving 7 bases between. Germline lookup yields CDR1 SNHLY and CDR2 FYNNEI. This CDR3 has 12 amino acids. The CDR3, as DNA: TGTGCCAGCACACAGAATAACTATGGCTACACCTTC. This translates into CASTQNNYGYTF.

This clonotype was detected many times. J is TRBJ1-1 and V is TRBV7-3; D ambiguous. The V end lost 5 bases, the J end lost 5 bases, and 18 bases lay between the germline ends. The CDR3 is 15 amino acids. CDR1 and CDR2 from the germline V gene are SGHTA and FQGTGA. CDR3 in amino acids: CASSPDPGRRTEAFF. CDR3 DNA: TGTGCCAGCAGCCCGGATCCCGGCCGGAGGACTGAAGCTTTCTTT.

This clonotype came up many times. The gene calls are TRBV29-1 and TRBJ1-3; no reliable D call. The germline V and J ends were trimmed by 3 bases and 0 bases, with 6 bases remaining between them. From germline, CDR1 is SQVTM and CDR2 ANQGSEA. This CDR3 region has 13 residues. The CDR3 DNA is TGCAGCGTTGAGAGACCCTCTGGAAACACCATATATTTT. It specifies CSVERPSGNTIYF.

This clonotype was seen only a few times. The rearrangement links TRBV19 to TRBJ1-5, with a weak D call TRBD1 (6 bases). The CDR3 spans 15 residues. Trimming removed 1 base at V and 2 bases at J, with 9 bases between. Looked up from germline, CDR1 is LNHDA and CDR2 is SQIVND (reference sequence). The CDR3 DNA sequence: TGTGCCAGTAGTATAGGGGGGCTTGGCAATCAGCCCCAGCATTTT. Residues: CASSIGGLGNQPQHF.

This clonotype showed up many times. The rearrangement links TRBV20-1 to TRBJ2-3, with 9 bases matching TRBD2. CDR1 is DFQATT and CDR2 is SNEGSKA in the germline V gene (reference sequence). This CDR3 contains 13 residues. V lost 2 bases to trimming and J lost 7 bases; unmatched junction nucleotides: 4. Here the CDR3 DNA reads TGCAGTGCTAGACTAGCGGGATTGAATACGCAGTATTTT. Translated: CSARLAGLNTQYF.

This clonotype was picked up many times. The CDR3 reads CASSLASEDRRNGYTF. DNA for the CDR3: TGTGCCAGCAGCTTAGCAAGTGAGGACAGGAGGAATGGCTACACCTTC. This chain joins TRBV7-9 and TRBJ1-2, with 7 nucleotides matching TRBD1. This CDR3 contains 16 residues. Germline-derived CDR1 and CDR2 are SEHNR and FQNEAQ (reference sequence). V gave up 0 bases and J gave up 6 bases; unmatched junction bases: 10.

This clonotype appeared a few times. CDR3 sequence: CASSYGAREQYF. CDR3 sequence (DNA): TGTGCCAGCAGTTATGGGGCCCGCGAGCAGTACTTC. V and J are TRBV6-2 or TRBV6-3 and TRBJ2-7; maybe TRBD1 (5 bases). This CDR3 has 12 residues. Per the germline V gene, CDR1 is MNHEY and CDR2 is SVGEGT. V was pared by 3 bases and J by 6 bases, with 9 bases between.

This clonotype was observed many times. The rearrangement uses TRBV29-1 and TRBJ1-1, with D hard to call. CDR1 and CDR2 (germline): SQVTM, ANQGSEA. There are 12 residues in the CDR3. Trimming shortened V by 0 bases and J by 0 bases, and 2 bases separated the two germline ends. CDR3 sequence (DNA): TGCAGCGTTGAAGATGTGAACACTGAAGCTTTCTTT. Protein: CSVEDVNTEAFF. The variable domain in full, with the rest retrieved from reference TRBV29-1 and TRBJ1-1, is SAVISQKPSRDICQRGTSLTIQCQVDSQVTMMFWYRQQPGQSLTLIATANQGSEATYESGFVIDKFPISRPNLTFSTLTVSNMSPEDSSIYLCSVEDVNTEAFFGQGTRLTVV.